Listed below are T cell receptor beta chains from one sample, sequenced in a study of cytomegalovirus exposure and HLA in healthy donors. Clones were read by immunoSEQ multiplex PCR, and TCRdb kept only the in-frame ones, dropping some. The sample has fewer than 180,000 clones, about 76% seen once. The source material was PBMCs. The receptor source for this set is a human donor in good health. The conserved cysteine and the conserved F or W are not part of the CDR3 here. The order of the fields is J gene, V gene, CDR3 protein.

TRBJ1-1	TRBV18	ASSPRGDRYSNTEAF
TRBJ2-3	TRBV5-1	ASSLESGGGAVGSTDTQY
TRBJ2-5	TRBV6-1	ASSEEVRGYRETQY
TRBJ2-7	TRBV6-6	ASSSPGGSYEQY
TRBJ1-1	TRBV7-9	ASTKGQMNTEAF
TRBJ1-1	TRBV5-1	ASSFTGGSNTEAF
TRBJ1-2	TRBV5-5	ASSLVTGDSYGYT
TRBJ1-4	TRBV30	AWSGDRESEKLF
TRBJ2-7	TRBV5-1	ASSSLPGLGYEQY
TRBJ1-5	TRBV28	ASSQDRVGRQPQH
TRBJ2-7	TRBV2	ASSPGQGKSQY
TRBJ1-5	TRBV11-2	ASSHGFGNQPQH
TRBJ2-1	TRBV11-2	ASSFLKAGGTNEQF
TRBJ2-7	TRBV6-5	ASSRGGRAGYEQY
TRBJ2-5	TRBV7-9	ATGAGAQETQY
TRBJ2-7	TRBV5-1	ASSWATGEQY
TRBJ2-1	TRBV10-3	AINKGQPFADEQF
TRBJ1-1	TRBV5-1	ASSFLTGEGDTEAF
TRBJ2-7	TRBV5-1	ASSLAGDRVDEQY
TRBJ2-1	TRBV11-3	ASSRTGTGGFNEQF
TRBJ1-5	TRBV6-5	ASSSDRDYSNQPQH
TRBJ2-3	TRBV7-9	ASSLRDTPSTDTQY
TRBJ2-5	TRBV7-7	ASSLLTTRATQY
TRBJ1-1	TRBV6-1	ASSEALLDAGEAF
TRBJ2-1	TRBV7-8	ASSLDDRIQISYNEQF
TRBJ1-1	TRBV9	ASRGASTEAF
TRBJ2-7	TRBV28	ASGSSGGFYEQY
TRBJ2-7	TRBV5-3	ARSLEDLQY
TRBJ2-7	TRBV19	ASGDRGYEQY
TRBJ2-3	TRBV7-9	ASSLALGDRDTQY
TRBJ1-4	TRBV29-1	SASYRGRGEKLF
TRBJ1-1	TRBV10-3	AVTSTQVLNTEAF
TRBJ1-6	TRBV21-1	ASSTVGQLSSYNSPLH
TRBJ1-4	TRBV5-5	ASSPRAATNEKLF
TRBJ2-7	TRBV5-8	ASRTGTGDSYEQY
TRBJ1-3	TRBV9	ASSVQDSGNTIY
TRBJ2-1	TRBV29-1	SVEDLPRDRYNEQF
TRBJ1-1	TRBV7-8	ASSLDSQLNTEAF
TRBJ2-3	TRBV5-1	ASSDGLAGEDTQY
TRBJ1-1	TRBV18	ASSPSGNGIMNTEAF
TRBJ2-7	TRBV5-4	ASSSTGGSYEQY
TRBJ1-5	TRBV4-1	ASSSAPGQWTSNQPQH
TRBJ1-1	TRBV6-5	ASSHQVTGSTEAF
TRBJ2-4	TRBV28	ASTYGGQAKNIQY
TRBJ2-1	TRBV5-1	ASSSGTGLHEQF
TRBJ2-4	TRBV5-4	ARGAGYLAKNIQY